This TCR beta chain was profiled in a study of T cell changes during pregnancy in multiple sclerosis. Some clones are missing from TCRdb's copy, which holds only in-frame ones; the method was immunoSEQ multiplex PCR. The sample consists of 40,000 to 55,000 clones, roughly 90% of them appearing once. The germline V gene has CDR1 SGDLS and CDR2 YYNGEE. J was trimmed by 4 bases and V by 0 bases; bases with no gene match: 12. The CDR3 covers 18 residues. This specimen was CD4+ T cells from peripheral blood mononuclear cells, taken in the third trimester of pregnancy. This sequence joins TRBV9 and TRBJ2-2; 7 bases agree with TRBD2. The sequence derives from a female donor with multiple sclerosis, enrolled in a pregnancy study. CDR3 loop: CASSVEDWGGWGTGELFF. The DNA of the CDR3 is TGTGCCAGCAGCGTAGAGGACTGGGGGGGATGGGGCACCGGGGAGCTGTTTTTT.